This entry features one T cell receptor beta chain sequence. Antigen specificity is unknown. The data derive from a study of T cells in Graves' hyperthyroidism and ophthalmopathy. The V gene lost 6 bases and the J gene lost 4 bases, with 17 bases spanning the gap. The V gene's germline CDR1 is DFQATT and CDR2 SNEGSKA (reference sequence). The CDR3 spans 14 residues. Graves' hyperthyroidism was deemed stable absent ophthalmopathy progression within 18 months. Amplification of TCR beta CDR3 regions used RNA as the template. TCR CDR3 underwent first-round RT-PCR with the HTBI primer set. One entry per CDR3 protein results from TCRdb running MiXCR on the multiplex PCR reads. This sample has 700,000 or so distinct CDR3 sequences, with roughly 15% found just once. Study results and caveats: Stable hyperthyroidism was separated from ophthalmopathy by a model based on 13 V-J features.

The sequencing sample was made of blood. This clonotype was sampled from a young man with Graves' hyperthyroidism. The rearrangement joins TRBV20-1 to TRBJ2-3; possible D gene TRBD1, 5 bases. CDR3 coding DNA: TGCAGTGCGGAAGGACAATGGCTCTCAGATACGCAGTATTTT. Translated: CSAEGQWLSDTQYF.